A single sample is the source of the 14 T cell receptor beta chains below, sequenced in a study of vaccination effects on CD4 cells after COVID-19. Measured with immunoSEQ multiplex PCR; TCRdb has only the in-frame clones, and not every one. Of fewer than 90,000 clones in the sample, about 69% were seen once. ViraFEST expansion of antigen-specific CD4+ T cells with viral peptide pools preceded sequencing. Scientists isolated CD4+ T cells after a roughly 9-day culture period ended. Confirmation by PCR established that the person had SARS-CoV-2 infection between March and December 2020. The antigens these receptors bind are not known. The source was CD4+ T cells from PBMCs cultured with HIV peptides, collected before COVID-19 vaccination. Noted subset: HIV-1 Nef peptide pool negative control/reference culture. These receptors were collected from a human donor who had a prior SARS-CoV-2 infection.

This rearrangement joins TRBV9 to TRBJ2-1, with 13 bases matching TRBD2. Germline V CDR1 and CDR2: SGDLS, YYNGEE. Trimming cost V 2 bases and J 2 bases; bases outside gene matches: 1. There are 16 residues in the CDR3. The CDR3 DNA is TGTGCCAGCAGCGTTGGACTAGCGGGGGCCTACAATGAGCAGTTCTTC. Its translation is CASSVGLAGAYNEQFF.

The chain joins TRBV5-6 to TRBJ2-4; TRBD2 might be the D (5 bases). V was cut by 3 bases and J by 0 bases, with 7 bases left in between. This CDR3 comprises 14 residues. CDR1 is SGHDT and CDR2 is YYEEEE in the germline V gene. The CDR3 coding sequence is TGTGCCAGCAGCTCTGGACTAGCCAAAAACATTCAGTACTTC. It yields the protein CASSSGLAKNIQYF.

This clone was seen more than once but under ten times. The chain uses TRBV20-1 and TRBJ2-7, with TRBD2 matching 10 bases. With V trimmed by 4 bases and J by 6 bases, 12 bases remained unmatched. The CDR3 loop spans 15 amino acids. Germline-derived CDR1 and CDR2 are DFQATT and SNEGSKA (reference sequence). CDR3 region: CSANERGGRPLEQYF. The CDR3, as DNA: TGCAGTGCTAATGAGCGGGGGGGCCGTCCTCTCGAGCAGTACTTC.

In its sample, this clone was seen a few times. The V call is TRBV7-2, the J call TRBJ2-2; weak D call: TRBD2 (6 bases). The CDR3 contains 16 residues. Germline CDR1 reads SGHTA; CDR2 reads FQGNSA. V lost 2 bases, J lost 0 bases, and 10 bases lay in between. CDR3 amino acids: CASSLLGGANTGELFF. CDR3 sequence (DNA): TGTGCCAGCAGCTTACTCGGCGGGGCGAACACCGGGGAGCTGTTTTTT.

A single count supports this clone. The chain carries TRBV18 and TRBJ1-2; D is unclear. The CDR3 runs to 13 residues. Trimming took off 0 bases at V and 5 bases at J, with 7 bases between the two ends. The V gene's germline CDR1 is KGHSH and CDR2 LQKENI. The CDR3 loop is CASSPPEQYGYTF. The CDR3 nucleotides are TGTGCCAGCTCACCACCGGAGCAGTATGGCTACACCTTC. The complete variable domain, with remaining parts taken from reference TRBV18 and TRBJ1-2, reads NAGVMQNPRHLVRRRGQEARLRCSPMKGHSHVYWYRQLPEEGLKFMVYLQKENIIDESGMPKERFSAEFPKEGPSILRIQQVVRGDSAAYFCASSPPEQYGYTFGSGTRLTVV.

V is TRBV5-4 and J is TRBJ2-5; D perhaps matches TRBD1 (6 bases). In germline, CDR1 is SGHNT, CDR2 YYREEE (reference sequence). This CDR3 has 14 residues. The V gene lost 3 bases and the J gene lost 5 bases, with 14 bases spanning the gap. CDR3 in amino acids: CASSSQQGWETQYF. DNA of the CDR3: TGTGCCAGCAGCTCGCAACAGGGCTGGGAGACCCAGTACTTC.

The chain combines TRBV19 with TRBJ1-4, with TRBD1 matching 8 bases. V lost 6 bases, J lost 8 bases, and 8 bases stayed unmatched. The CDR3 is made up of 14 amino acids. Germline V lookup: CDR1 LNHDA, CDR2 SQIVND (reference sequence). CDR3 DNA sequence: TGTGCCAGTAGCTCAAACGGACAGGGAGAAAAACTGTTTTTT. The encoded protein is CASSSNGQGEKLFF.

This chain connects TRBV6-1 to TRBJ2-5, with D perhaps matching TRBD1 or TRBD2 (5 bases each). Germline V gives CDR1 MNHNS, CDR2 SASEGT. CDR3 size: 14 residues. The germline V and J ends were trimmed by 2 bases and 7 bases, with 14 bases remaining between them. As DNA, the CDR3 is TGTGCCAGCAGTGAACTTTGGGGGATGGCGACCCAGTACTTC. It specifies CASSELWGMATQYF.

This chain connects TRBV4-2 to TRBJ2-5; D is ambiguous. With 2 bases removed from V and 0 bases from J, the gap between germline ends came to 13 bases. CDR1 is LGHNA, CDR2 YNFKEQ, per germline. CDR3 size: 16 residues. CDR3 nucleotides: TGTGCCAGCAGCCAACGGGTCGCCGAGTACCAAGAGACCCAGTACTTC. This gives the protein CASSQRVAEYQETQYF.

The CDR3 protein is CASSQRGATNEKLFF. The CDR3 nucleotides read TGCGCCAGCAGCCAAAGGGGAGCAACTAATGAAAAACTGTTTTTT. V and J are TRBV4-3 and TRBJ1-4, with TRBD1 as a possible D gene (5 bases). V gave up 2 bases and J gave up 0 bases, with 7 bases separating them. CDR3 length equals 15 residues. Looked up from germline, CDR1 is LGHNA and CDR2 is YSLEER.

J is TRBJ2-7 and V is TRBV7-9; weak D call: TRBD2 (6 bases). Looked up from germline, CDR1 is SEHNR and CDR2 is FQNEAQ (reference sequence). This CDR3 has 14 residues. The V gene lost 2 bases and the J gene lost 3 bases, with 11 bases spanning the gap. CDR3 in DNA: TGTGCCAGCAGCTTAAATACGCGGGGCTACGAGCAGTACTTC. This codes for CASSLNTRGYEQYF.

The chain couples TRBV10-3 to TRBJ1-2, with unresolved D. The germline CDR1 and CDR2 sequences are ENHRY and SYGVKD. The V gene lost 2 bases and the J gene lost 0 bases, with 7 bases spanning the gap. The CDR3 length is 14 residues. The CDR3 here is CAISERATNYGYTF. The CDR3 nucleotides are TGTGCCATCAGTGAGAGGGCCACTAACTATGGCTACACCTTC.

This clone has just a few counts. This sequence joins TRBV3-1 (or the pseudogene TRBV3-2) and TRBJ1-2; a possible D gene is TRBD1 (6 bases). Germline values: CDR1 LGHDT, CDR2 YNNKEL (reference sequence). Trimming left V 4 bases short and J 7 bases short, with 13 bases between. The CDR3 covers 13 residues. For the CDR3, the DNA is TGTGCCAGCAGCCCGACAGGAGAGGGTGGCTACACCTTC. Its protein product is CASSPTGEGGYTF.

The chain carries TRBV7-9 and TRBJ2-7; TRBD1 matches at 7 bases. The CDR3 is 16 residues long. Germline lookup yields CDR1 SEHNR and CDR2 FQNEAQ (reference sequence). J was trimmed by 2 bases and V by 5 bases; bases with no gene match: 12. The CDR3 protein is CASSPGTDRSAYEQYF. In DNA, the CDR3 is TGTGCCAGCAGCCCGGGGACAGACAGGTCCGCCTACGAGCAGTACTTC.